The source of this TCR beta chain is a study of shared clonotypes between healthy human individuals. Study results and caveats: Clonotype sharing among the donors was expected to vary with sequencing depth.

V was shortened by 0 bases and J by 9 bases, with 6 bases between the two germline ends. Germline V CDR1 and CDR2: PRHDT, FYEKMQ (reference sequence). This CDR3 spans 12 amino acids. An assay was performed, and its level was deep. The assay was immunoSEQ multiplex PCR, and TCRdb's table has in-frame clones only and misses some. Among around 1.9 million clones listed, roughly 91% were seen once. CD45RO-negative, CCR7-selected cells formed the naive CD8 fraction, which excluded terminally differentiated effector memory CD45RA+ cells. This clone appeared once. Its specificity is not known. The TCR comes from a young man in good health. Some clones in this sample may be carry-over from other donors' samples. The genes are TRBV13 and TRBJ1-5; D is unresolved. The sequenced sample was naive CD8+ T cells from PBMCs. In DNA form, the CDR3 reads TGTGCCAGCAGCTTAGGGTCGGGGCCCCAGCATTTT. The encoded protein is CASSLGSGPQHF.